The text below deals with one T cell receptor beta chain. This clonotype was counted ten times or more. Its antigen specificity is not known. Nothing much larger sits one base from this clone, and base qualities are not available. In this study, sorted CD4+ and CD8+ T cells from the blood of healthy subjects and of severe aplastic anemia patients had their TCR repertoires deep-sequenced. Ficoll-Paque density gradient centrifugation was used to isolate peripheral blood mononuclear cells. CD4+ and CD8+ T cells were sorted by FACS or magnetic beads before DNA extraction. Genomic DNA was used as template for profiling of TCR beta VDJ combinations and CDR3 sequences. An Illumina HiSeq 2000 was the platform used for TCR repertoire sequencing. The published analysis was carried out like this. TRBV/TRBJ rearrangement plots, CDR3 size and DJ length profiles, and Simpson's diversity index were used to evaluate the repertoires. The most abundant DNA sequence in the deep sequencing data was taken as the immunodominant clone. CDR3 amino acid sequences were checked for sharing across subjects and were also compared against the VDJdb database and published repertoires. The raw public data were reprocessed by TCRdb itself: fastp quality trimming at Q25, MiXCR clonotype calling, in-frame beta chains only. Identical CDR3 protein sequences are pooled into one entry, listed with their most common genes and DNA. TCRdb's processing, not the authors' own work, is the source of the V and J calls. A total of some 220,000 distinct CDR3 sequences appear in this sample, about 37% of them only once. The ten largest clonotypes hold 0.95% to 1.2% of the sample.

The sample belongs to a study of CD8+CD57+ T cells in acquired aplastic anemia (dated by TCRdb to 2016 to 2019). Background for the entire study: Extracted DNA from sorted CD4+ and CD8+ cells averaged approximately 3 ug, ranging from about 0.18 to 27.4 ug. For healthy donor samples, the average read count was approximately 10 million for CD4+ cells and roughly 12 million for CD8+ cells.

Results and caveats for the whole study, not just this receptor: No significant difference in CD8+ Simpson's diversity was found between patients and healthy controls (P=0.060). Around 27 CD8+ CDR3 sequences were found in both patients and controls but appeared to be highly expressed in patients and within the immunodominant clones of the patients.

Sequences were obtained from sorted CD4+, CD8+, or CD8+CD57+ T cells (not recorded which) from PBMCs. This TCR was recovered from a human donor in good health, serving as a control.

The nucleotides are TGCAGCGTTGACACACGTTCAGGGTGGAATGAAGCTTTCTTT. The resulting protein is CSVDTRSGWNEAFF. The rearranged segments are TRBV29-1 and TRBJ1-1; the D segment could be TRBD1, given 5 matching bases. The CDR3 contains 14 residues, cysteine and phenylalanine counted. The read is trimmed to its CDR3 DNA, 42 bases read in frame from base 1. V gives up 3 bases and J gives up 7 bases, and the segment between their germline ends measures 18 bases. The germline V gene provides CDR1 SQVTM and CDR2 ANQGSEA.